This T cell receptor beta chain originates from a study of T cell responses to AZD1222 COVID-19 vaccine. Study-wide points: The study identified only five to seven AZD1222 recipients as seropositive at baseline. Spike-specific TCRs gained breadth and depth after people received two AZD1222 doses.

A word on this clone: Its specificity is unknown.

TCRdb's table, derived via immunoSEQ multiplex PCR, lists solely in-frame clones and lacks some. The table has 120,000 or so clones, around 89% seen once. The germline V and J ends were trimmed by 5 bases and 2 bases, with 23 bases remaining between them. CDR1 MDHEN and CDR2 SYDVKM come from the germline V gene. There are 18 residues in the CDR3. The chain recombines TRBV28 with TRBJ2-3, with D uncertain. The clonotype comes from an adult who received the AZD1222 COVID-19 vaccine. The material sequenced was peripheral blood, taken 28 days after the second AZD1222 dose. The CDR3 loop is CASSLHAAATFPTDTQYF. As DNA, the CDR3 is TGTGCCAGCAGTCTCCACGCGGCAGCCACTTTTCCCACAGATACGCAGTATTTT. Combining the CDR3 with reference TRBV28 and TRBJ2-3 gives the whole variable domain DVKVTQSSRYLVKRTGEKVFLECVQDMDHENMFWYRQDPGLGLRLIYFSYDVKMKEKGDIPEGYSVSREKKERFSLILESASTNQTSMYLCASSLHAAATFPTDTQYFGPGTRLTVL.